This T cell receptor beta chain was sequenced during a study of kidney transplant recipient with SARS-CoV-2 infection. This clonotype was observed at least ten times. CDR1 GTSNPN and CDR2 SVGIG come from the germline V gene (reference sequence). The CDR3 consists of 13 residues. V was shortened by 2 bases and J by 8 bases, with 12 bases between the two germline ends. Each CDR3 protein is one row after TCRdb ran MiXCR on the reads. The sample lists 200,000 to 300,000 distinct CDR3 sequences, 29% occurring once. The V call is TRBV30, the J call TRBJ2-2; no clear D. Material: a blood sample, obtained at baseline and on day 111 from a kidney transplant recipient. The TCR comes from a male patient aged 25 to 39 who had COVID-19 and was a kidney transplant recipient. Some T cells may have originated in the graft donor. As DNA, the CDR3 is TGTGCCTGGAGTCCTCTTAATGGGGGGGAGCTGTTTTTT. It is translated as CAWSPLNGGELFF.